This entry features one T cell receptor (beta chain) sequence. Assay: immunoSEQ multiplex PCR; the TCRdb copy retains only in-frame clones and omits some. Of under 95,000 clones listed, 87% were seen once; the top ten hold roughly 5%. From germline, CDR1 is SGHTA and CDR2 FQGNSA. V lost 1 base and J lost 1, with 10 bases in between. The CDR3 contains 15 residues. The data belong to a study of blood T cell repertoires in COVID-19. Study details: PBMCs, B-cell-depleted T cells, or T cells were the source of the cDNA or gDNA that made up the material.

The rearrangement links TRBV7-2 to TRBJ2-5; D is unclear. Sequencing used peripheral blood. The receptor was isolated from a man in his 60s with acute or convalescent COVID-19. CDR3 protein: CASSLVVAPQETQYF. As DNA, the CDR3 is TGTGCCAGCAGCTTAGTGGTCGCGCCCCAAGAGACCCAGTACTTC. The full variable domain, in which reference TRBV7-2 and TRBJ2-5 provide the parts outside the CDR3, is GAGVSQSPSNKVTEKGKDVELRCDPISGHTALYWYRQSLGQGLEFLIYFQGNSAPDKSGLPSDRFSAERTGGSVSTLTIQRTQQEDSAVYLCASSLVVAPQETQYFGPGTRLLVL.